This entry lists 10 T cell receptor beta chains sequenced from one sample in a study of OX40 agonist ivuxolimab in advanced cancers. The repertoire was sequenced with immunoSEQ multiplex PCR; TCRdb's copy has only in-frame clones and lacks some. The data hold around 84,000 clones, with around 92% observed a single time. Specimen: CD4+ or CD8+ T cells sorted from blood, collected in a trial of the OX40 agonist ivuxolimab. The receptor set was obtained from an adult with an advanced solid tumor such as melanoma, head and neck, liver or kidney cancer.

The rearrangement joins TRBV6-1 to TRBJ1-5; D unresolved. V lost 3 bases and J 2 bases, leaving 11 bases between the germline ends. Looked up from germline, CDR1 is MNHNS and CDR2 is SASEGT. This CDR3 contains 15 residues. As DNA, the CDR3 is TGTGCCAGCAGTGATAGGTCCGGCGGCAATCAGCCCCAGCATTTT. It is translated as CASSDRSGGNQPQHF.

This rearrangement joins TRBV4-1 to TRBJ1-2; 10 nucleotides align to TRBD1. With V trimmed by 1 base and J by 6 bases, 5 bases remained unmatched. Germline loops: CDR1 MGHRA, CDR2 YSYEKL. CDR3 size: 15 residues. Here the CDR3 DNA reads TGCGCCAGCAGCCAAGTGGGGACAGGGGTCGATGGCTACACCTTC. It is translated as CASSQVGTGVDGYTF.

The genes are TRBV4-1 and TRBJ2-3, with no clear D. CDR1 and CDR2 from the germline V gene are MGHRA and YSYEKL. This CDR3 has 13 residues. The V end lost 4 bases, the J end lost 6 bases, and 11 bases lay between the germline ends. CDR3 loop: CASSPGGADTQYF. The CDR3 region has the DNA TGCGCCAGCAGCCCCGGTGGAGCGGATACGCAGTATTTT.

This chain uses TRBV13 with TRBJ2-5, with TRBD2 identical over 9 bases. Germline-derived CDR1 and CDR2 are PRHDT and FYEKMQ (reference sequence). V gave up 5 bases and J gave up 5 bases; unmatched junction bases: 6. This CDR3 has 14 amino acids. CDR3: CASSPWLAGETQYF. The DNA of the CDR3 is TGTGCCAGCAGCCCCTGGCTAGCGGGGGAGACCCAGTACTTC.

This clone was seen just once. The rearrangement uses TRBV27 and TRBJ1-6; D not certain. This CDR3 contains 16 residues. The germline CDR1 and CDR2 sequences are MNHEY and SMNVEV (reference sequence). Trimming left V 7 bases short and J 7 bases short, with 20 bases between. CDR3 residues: CASNTRLRDKNSPLHF. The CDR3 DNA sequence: TGTGCCAGCAACACCCGCCTCCGGGATAAGAATTCACCCCTCCACTTT.

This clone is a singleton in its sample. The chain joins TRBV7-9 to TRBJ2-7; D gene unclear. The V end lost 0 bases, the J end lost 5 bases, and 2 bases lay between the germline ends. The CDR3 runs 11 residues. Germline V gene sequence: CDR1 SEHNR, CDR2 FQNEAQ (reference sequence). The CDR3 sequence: CASSLADEQYF. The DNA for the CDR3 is TGTGCCAGCAGCTTAGCGGACGAGCAGTACTTC.

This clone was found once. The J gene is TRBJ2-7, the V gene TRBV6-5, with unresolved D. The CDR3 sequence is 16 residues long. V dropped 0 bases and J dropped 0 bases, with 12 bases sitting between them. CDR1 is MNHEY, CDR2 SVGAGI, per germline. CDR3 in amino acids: CASSYSVGLSSYEQYF. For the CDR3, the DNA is TGTGCCAGCAGTTACTCGGTAGGGCTCAGCTCCTACGAGCAGTACTTC.

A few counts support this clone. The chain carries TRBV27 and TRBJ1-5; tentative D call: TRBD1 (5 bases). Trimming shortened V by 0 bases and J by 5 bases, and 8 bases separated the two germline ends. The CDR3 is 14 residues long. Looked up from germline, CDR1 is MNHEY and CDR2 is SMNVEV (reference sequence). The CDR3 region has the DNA TGTGCCAGCAGTTTATCAGGAGGGGATCAGCCCCAGCATTTT. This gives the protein CASSLSGGDQPQHF.

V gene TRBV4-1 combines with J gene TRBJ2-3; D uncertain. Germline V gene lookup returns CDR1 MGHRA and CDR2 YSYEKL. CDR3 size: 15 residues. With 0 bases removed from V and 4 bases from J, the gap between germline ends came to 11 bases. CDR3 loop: CASSQDEFRADTQYF. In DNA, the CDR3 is TGCGCCAGCAGCCAAGATGAGTTTAGGGCAGATACGCAGTATTTT.

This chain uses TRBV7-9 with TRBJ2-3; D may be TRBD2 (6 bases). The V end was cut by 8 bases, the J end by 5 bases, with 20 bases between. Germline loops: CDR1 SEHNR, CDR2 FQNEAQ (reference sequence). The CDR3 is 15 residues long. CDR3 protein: CASYRERGEVDTQYF. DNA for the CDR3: TGTGCCAGCTACCGGGAGAGGGGCGAGGTAGATACGCAGTATTTT.